This TCR beta chain was documented in a study of T cells in Graves' hyperthyroidism and ophthalmopathy. Study observations and caveats: Median prediction lead before ophthalmopathy onset was 5.5 to 7 months with the model. Most clonotypes expanded in thyroid above 0.001 were likewise present in blood.

This clonotype came up many times. Antigen specificity is unknown. Hyperthyroidism patients were newly diagnosed, had disease duration under 2 months, and were aged 18 to 65 years. Any patient presenting with uncontrolled infection, other autoimmune disease, pregnancy or lactation was left out. The trim removed 6 bases at V and 3 bases at J, leaving 6 bases unmatched. Germline V CDR1 and CDR2: SGHKS, YYEKEE (reference sequence). The CDR3 consists of 13 residues. Using RNA transcripts as the source, TCR beta CDR3 regions were amplified. A first-round RT-PCR of the TCR CDR3 used the HTBI primer set. TCRdb fed the multiplex PCR reads into MiXCR, producing one record per CDR3 protein. The table has more than 450,000 distinct CDR3 sequences, approximately 15% seen once.

The TCR sequence derives from a woman between 35 and 50 years old with Graves' hyperthyroidism. The chain recombines TRBV5-5 with TRBJ2-7; TRBD2 agrees at 7 bases. The sample consisted of blood. In DNA form, the CDR3 reads TGTGCCAGCACCCTAGCGGACAACTACGAGCAGTACTTC. Amino acids: CASTLADNYEQYF.